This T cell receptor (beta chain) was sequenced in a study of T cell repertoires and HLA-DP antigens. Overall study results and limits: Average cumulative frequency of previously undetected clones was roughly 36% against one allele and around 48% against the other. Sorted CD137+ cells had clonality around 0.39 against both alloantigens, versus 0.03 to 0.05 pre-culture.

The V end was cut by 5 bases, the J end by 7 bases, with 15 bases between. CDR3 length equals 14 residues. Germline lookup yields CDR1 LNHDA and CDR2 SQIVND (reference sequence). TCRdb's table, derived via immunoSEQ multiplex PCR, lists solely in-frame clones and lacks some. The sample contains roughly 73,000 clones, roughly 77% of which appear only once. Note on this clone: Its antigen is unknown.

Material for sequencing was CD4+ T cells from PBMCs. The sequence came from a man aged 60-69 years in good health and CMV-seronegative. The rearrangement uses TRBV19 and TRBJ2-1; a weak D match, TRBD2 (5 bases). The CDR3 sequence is CASSPRTGPNEQFF. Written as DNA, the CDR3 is TGTGCCAGTAGTCCCCGGACTGGCCCGAATGAGCAGTTCTTC.